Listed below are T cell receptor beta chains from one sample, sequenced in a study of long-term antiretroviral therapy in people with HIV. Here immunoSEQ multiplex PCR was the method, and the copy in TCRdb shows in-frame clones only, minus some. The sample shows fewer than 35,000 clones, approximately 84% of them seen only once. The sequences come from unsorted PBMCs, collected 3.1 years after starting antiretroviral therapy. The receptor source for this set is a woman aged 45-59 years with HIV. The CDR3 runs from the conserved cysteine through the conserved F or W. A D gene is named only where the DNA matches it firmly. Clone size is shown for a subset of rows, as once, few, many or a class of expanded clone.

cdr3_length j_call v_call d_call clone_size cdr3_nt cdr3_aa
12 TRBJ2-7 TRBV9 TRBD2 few TGTGCCAGCAGCGCTAGCGGACTCGAGCAGTACTTC CASSASGLEQYF
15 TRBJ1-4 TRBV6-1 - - TGTGCCAGCAATTCCCCCTTTCCGGGTCGGAGTGAACTGTTTTTT CASNSPFPGRSELFF
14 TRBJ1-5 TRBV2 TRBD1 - TGTGCCAGCAGGGACAGGACCGCTTACCAGCCCCAGCATTTT CASRDRTAYQPQHF
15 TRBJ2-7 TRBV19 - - TGTGCCAGTAGTCCCCGGGACGACCCCTCCTACGAGCAGTACTTC CASSPRDDPSYEQYF
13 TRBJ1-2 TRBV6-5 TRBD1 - TGCGCCAGCAGCGACAGGGGAGGAGGCGACTACACCTTC CASSDRGGGDYTF
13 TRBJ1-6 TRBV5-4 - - TGTGCCAGCAGCTTAGGGCTAGATTCACCCCTCCACTTT CASSLGLDSPLHF
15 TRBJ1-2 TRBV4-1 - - TGCGCCAGCAGCCAAGTGGGGTTAGCTAACTATGGCTACACCTTC CASSQVGLANYGYTF
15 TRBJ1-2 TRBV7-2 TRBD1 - TGTGCGTCAGCAGGGGGGCCCTCTTCTAACTATGGCTACACCTTC CASAGGPSSNYGYTF
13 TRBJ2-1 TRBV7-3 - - TGTGCCAGCAGCTCCCGGCCCGTTGATGAGCAGTTCTTC CASSSRPVDEQFF
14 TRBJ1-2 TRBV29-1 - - TGCAGCGTTGACCCAGGACCTTTACCCTATGGCTACACCTTC CSVDPGPLPYGYTF
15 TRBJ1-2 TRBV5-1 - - TGCGCCAGCAGCTTGTCCGGGGGAACTAACTATGGCTACACCTTC CASSLSGGTNYGYTF
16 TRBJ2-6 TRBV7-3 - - TGTGCCAGCAGCTCAATGACTTACTCTGGGGCCAACGTCCTGACTTTC CASSSMTYSGANVLTF
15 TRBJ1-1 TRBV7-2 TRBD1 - TGTGCCAGCAGCCGAAATTCGCCGGACAGGGCTGGGACTTTCTTT CASSRNSPDRAGTFF
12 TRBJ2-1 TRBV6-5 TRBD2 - TGTGCCAGCAGAGAGCGGGGGCGGGAGCAGTTCTTC CASRERGREQFF
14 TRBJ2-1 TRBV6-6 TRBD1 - TGTGCCAGCAGTTACGGGGCAGGGGGCGGCGAGCAGTTCTTC CASSYGAGGGEQFF
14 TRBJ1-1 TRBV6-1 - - TGTGCCAGCAGTGAAGAGATCATGAACACTGAAGCTTTCTTT CASSEEIMNTEAFF
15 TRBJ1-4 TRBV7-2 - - TGTGCCAGCAGGCTAGTGGGGGGGGCCCTTGAAAAACTGTTTTTT CASRLVGGALEKLFF
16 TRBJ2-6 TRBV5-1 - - TGCGCCAGCAGCTTGGACGGAGTCTCTGGGGCCAACGTCCTGACTTTC CASSLDGVSGANVLTF
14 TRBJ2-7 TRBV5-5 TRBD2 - TGTGCCAGCAGCTTGAGCGGGGGCATCGGCGAGCAGTACTTC CASSLSGGIGEQYF
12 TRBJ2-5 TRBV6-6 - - TGTGCCAGCAGTTACTCCAAGGGGACCCAGTACTTC CASSYSKGTQYF
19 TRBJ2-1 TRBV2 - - TGTGCCAGCAGTGAAAGGGCGGCTCCGCGTTCCATCCCCAAGAATGAGCAGTTCTTC CASSERAAPRSIPKNEQFF
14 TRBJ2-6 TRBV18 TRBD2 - TGTGCCAGCCCGGGGGGCTCTGGGGCCAACGTCCTGACTTTC CASPGGSGANVLTF
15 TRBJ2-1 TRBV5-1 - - TGCGCCAGCAGCTTATTAGGACACGCGGAGAATGAGCAGTTCTTC CASSLLGHAENEQFF
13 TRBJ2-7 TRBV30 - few TGTGCCTGGAGTGTTGGTACAGACTACGAGCAGTACTTC CAWSVGTDYEQYF
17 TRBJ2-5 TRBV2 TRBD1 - TGTGCCAGCAGTGTATGGGACAGGGAGAAGGACGAAGAGACCCAGTACTTC CASSVWDREKDEETQYF
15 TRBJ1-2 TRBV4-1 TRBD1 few TGCGCCAGCAGCCGTCTGACAGGGGGCGGAGATGGCTACACCTTC CASSRLTGGGDGYTF
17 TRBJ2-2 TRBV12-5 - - TGTGCTAGTGGTTTGGTAATCGTAGAGGGACACACCGGGGAGCTGTTTTTT CASGLVIVEGHTGELFF
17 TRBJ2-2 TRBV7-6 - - TGTGCCAGCAGCTTACTATATGGCGGGGCGAACACCGGGGAGCTGTTTTTT CASSLLYGGANTGELFF
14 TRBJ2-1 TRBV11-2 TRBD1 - TGTGCCAGCGTGAGGACAGGGGGCCGGAATGAGCAGTTCTTC CASVRTGGRNEQFF
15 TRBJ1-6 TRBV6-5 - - TGTGCCAGCAGTTACTCCGGGGGCGGGAATTCACCCCTCCACTTT CASSYSGGGNSPLHF
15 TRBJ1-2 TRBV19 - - TGTGCCAGTAGCTTGCCCCCAACGGGATGGGATGGCTACACCTTC CASSLPPTGWDGYTF
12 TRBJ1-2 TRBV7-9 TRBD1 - TGTGCCAGCAGCCCGACAGGGGGCGGCTACACCTTC CASSPTGGGYTF
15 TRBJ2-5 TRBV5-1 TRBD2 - TGCGCCAGCACTCGTTTTAGCGGGGGGGCGGAGACCCAGTACTTC CASTRFSGGAETQYF
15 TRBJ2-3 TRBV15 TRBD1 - TGTGCCACCAGCAGAAGGGACAGTCGCACAGATACGCAGTATTTT CATSRRDSRTDTQYF
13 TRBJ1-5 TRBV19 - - TGTGCCAGTAGTATGCGGGGGAATCAGCCCCAGCATTTT CASSMRGNQPQHF
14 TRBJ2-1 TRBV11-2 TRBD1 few TGTGCCAGCAGTTCCTTGACAGGGCTGAATGAGCAGTTCTTC CASSSLTGLNEQFF
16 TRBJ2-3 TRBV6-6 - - TGTGCCAGCAGCCTCTCCGGGGACTTTAGGACAGATACGCAGTATTTT CASSLSGDFRTDTQYF
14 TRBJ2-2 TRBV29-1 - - TGCAGCGTGACCGGACAGCAAAACACCGGGGAGCTGTTTTTT CSVTGQQNTGELFF
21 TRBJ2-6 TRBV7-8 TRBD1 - TGTGCCAGCAGCTTAGCGTCCCGGGGACAGGTTGAGACCTCTGGGGCCAACGTCCTGACTTTC CASSLASRGQVETSGANVLTF
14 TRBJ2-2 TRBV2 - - TGTGCCAGCAGGGGGGACCCTCCCACCGGGGAGCTGTTTTTT CASRGDPPTGELFF
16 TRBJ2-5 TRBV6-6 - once TGTGCCAGCAGTTACTCCCAAGGCCCAGGGAAAGAGACCCAGTACTTC CASSYSQGPGKETQYF
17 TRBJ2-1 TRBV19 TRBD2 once TGTGCCAGTAGTATCCTAGGGCCTAGCGGGGGGTACAATGAGCAGTTCTTC CASSILGPSGGYNEQFF
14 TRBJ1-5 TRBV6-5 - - TGTGCCAGCAGTTTGTCCGATAGCAATCAGCCCCAGCATTTT CASSLSDSNQPQHF
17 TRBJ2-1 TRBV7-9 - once TGTGCCAGCAGCAAACGCCCGGGACATGTGACCGACAATGAGCAGTTCTTC CASSKRPGHVTDNEQFF
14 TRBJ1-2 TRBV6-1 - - TGTGCCAGCACTCAAGACGAGATTACTCCTGGCTACACCTTC CASTQDEITPGYTF
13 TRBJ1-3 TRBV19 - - TGTGCCAGTAGCCGACAGGTCGGAAACACCATATATTTT CASSRQVGNTIYF
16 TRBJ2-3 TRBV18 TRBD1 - TGTGCCAGCTCAAGACTTCCGGGACAGGGCACAGATACGCAGTATTTT CASSRLPGQGTDTQYF